What follows describes a single T cell receptor (beta chain). Its matching antigen is unknown. Germline values: CDR1 MGHRA, CDR2 YSYEKL. The CDR3 is made up of 15 amino acids. The V segment lost 2 bases and the J segment 4 bases; nucleotides outside the gene matches: 4. Measured with immunoSEQ multiplex PCR; TCRdb has only the in-frame clones, and not every one. The table shows over 25,000 clones, with about 80% occurring only once. The data stem from a study of T cell repertoires in ileal Crohn's disease. Study at large: All patients had surgery for stricturing (about 61%) or penetrating (about 39%) disease.

Broader study findings: Clonal expansions were more frequent in active smokers than non-smokers at surgery. Compared with CD4 T cells, sorted CD8 cells carried more expanded clones.

The clonotype originates from an adult with Crohn's disease. The J gene is TRBJ2-1, the V gene TRBV4-1, with TRBD1 matching 8 bases. Specimen: ileal tissue. CDR3 DNA sequence: TGCGCCAGCAGCCAACACAGGGGGTTTTACAATGAGCAGTTCTTC. The encoded protein is CASSQHRGFYNEQFF.